The 29 T cell receptor beta chains presented below share a single source sample, sequenced in a study of control samples from healthy donors and cancer patients. Using immunoSEQ multiplex PCR, the repertoire was profiled, and TCRdb retains in-frame clones only, with some absent. The sample has some 120,000 clones; more than 85% are singletons. The sequenced material came from blood. These receptors were taken from a man between 18 and 29 years old in good health.

The V and J genes are TRBV18 and TRBJ2-7; a possible D gene is TRBD2 (5 bases). CDR3 size: 15 residues. Germline values: CDR1 KGHSH, CDR2 LQKENI. Trimming pared 3 bases from V and 3 bases from J, leaving 15 bases between. The CDR3: CASSPLEVAYYEQYF. The CDR3 DNA reads TGTGCCAGCTCACCGTTGGAGGTGGCATACTACGAGCAGTACTTC.

This clone was counted a single time. V and J are TRBV29-1 and TRBJ2-7; TRBD1 matches at 7 bases. The CDR3 loop spans 15 amino acids. The V and J ends lost 6 bases and 0 bases, in that order; junction bases with no gene match: 11. The germline CDR1 and CDR2 sequences are SQVTM and ANQGSEA. The CDR3 is CSVATGTDSSYEQYF. In DNA, the CDR3 is TGCAGCGTCGCTACCGGGACAGACAGCTCCTACGAGCAGTACTTC.

This clone came up a few times. The rearrangement links TRBV19 to TRBJ2-5; D is unclear. Per germline, CDR1 LNHDA and CDR2 SQIVND (reference sequence). The CDR3 spans 11 residues. Deletions cut 2 bases from V and 2 bases from J, with 0 bases between. CDR3 in DNA: TGTGCCAGTAGTATACAAGAGACCCAGTACTTC. Translated: CASSIQETQYF.

This clone was found once. The J gene is TRBJ2-1, the V gene TRBV9, with 8 bases aligning to TRBD2. The V gene's germline CDR1 is SGDLS and CDR2 YYNGEE. The CDR3 length is 17 residues. Unmatched junction bases numbered 8, after V lost 0 bases and J lost 3 bases. DNA of the CDR3: TGTGCCAGCAGCGTAGGAGGGTCGGGAGGGAGCTACAATGAGCAGTTCTTC. Amino acid sequence: CASSVGGSGGSYNEQFF. The full variable domain, its missing parts supplied by reference TRBV9 and TRBJ2-1, is DSGVTQTPKHLITATGQRVTLRCSPRSGDLSVYWYQQSLDQGLQFLIQYYNGEERAKGNILERFSAQQFPDLHSELNLSSLELGDSALYFCASSVGGSGGSYNEQFFGPGTRLTVL.

Ten or more counts support this clone. The chain uses TRBV6-4 and TRBJ2-2; 8 bases fit TRBD2. The CDR3 loop spans 13 amino acids. Germline V lookup: CDR1 MRHNA, CDR2 SNTAGT. J was trimmed by 3 bases and V by 6 bases; bases with no gene match: 0. The CDR3 DNA follows: TGTGCCAGCAGCGGGGGGGACACCGGGGAGCTGTTTTTT. This codes for CASSGGDTGELFF.

The rearrangement uses TRBV25-1 and TRBJ2-3; TRBD1 aligns across 9 bases. V trimming: 3 bases; J trimming: 4 bases; junction bases outside the gene matches: 11. CDR1 MGHDK and CDR2 SYGVNS come from the germline V gene. The CDR3 loop spans 17 amino acids. The CDR3 loop is CASSESDRGLPSDTQYF. The CDR3 region has the DNA TGTGCCAGCAGTGAGTCGGACAGGGGATTGCCCTCAGATACGCAGTATTTT.

The V and J genes are TRBV7-9 and TRBJ1-4; TRBD1 might be the D (6 bases). The CDR3 totals 13 residues. CDR1 is SEHNR and CDR2 is FQNEAQ in the germline V gene (reference sequence). V lost 5 bases and J lost 8, with 12 bases in between. The CDR3 loop is CASSPLRGEKLFF. The CDR3 DNA reads TGTGCCAGCAGCCCCCTGAGGGGGGAAAAACTGTTTTTT.

The genes are TRBV9 and TRBJ1-2; tentative D call: TRBD1 (6 bases). Trimming removed 0 bases from V and 8 bases from J, with 11 bases in between. The germline V gene has CDR1 SGDLS and CDR2 YYNGEE. This CDR3 region has 13 residues. The CDR3: CASSVDGGLGYTF. Written as DNA, the CDR3 is TGTGCCAGCAGCGTAGACGGGGGGCTAGGCTACACCTTC. Variable domain in full (rest from reference TRBV9 and TRBJ1-2): DSGVTQTPKHLITATGQRVTLRCSPRSGDLSVYWYQQSLDQGLQFLIQYYNGEERAKGNILERFSAQQFPDLHSELNLSSLELGDSALYFCASSVDGGLGYTFGSGTRLTVV.

In this sample, this clone turned up once. The V gene is TRBV7-6, the J gene TRBJ2-3, with D perhaps matching TRBD1 (6 bases). The CDR3 sequence is 15 residues long. Trimming removed 7 bases from V and 5 bases from J, with 19 bases in between. Germline-derived CDR1 and CDR2 are SGHVS and FNYEAQ. DNA of the CDR3: TGTGCCAGCACCCTTAGTAAGACAGGCGGAGATACGCAGTATTTT. Translated: CASTLSKTGGDTQYF.

Turning to this clone: One end of the junction is discordant with germline, which a read error may explain. The chain combines TRBV4-2 with TRBJ2-1; weak D call: TRBD1 (8 bases). In germline, CDR1 is LGHNA, CDR2 YNFKEQ. This CDR3 is built from 13 residues. CDR3 DNA: TGTGCCAGCAGCCAAGATCTTAGGGGGGGACAGGTCTTC. Its translation is CASSQDLRGGQVF.

This chain links TRBV9 with TRBJ1-2; 9 bases align to TRBD1. J was trimmed by 3 bases and V by 3 bases; bases with no gene match: 3. Germline V CDR1 and CDR2: SGDLS, YYNGEE. This CDR3 comprises 14 residues. The CDR3 is CASSARTGDYGYTF. CDR3 nucleotides: TGTGCCAGCAGCGCCCGGACAGGGGACTATGGCTACACCTTC.

The chain links TRBV6-6 to TRBJ1-3; D not certain. Trimming removed 0 bases at V and 0 bases at J, with 3 bases between. This CDR3 contains 14 residues. Germline-derived CDR1 and CDR2 are MNHNY and SVGAGI (reference sequence). CDR3 residues: CASSYSSSGNTIYF. In DNA form, the CDR3 reads TGTGCCAGCAGTTACTCTTCCTCTGGAAACACCATATATTTT.

Turning to this clone: The CDR3 does not end in the conserved phenylalanine or tryptophan, so this is likely a read error. This chain joins TRBV2 and TRBJ1-2, with D perhaps matching TRBD1 (5 bases). Trimming removed 5 bases at V and 2 bases at J, with 15 bases between. Germline V gene sequence: CDR1 SNHLY, CDR2 FYNNEI. This CDR3 contains 15 residues. CDR3 DNA sequence: TGTGCCAGCAGTCCAAGTCAGGGTGCAAACTATGGCTACACCCTC. Translated, it gives CASSPSQGANYGYTL.

The CDR3 region is CASSPAASDTQYF. The CDR3 coding sequence is TGCGCCAGCAGCCCCGCCGCATCCGATACGCAGTATTTT. The gene calls are TRBV4-1 and TRBJ2-3; D not certain. The CDR3 totals 13 residues. V lost 4 bases and J lost 6, with 11 bases in between. Germline V gene data show CDR1 as MGHRA and CDR2 as YSYEKL.

In its sample, this clone was seen once. The rearrangement links TRBV5-1 to TRBJ2-7, with 8 positions matching TRBD2. In germline, CDR1 is SGHRS, CDR2 YFSETQ. Trimming took 0 bases from V and 4 from J; bases not matched to a gene: 6. The CDR3 is made up of 15 amino acids. The CDR3 sequence: CASSLDRGGWYEQYF. CDR3 DNA: TGCGCCAGCAGCTTGGATCGCGGGGGGTGGTACGAGCAGTACTTC.

CDR3 DNA sequence: TGCGCCAGTGCCCCACCCGGGACAGGGGTCTATGGCTACACCTTC. Protein: CASAPPGTGVYGYTF. The chain couples TRBV5-1 to TRBJ1-2; 10 nucleotides align to TRBD1. Germline lookup yields CDR1 SGHRS and CDR2 YFSETQ. This CDR3 has 15 amino acids. The V segment lost 8 bases and the J segment 4 bases; nucleotides outside the gene matches: 11.

CDR3 loop: CASSRVNTEAFF. The DNA of the CDR3 is TGTGCCAGCAGTCGCGTGAACACTGAAGCTTTCTTT. The chain joins TRBV2 to TRBJ1-1; D remains unclear. The CDR3 covers 12 residues. Trimming took off 5 bases at V and 0 bases at J, with 4 bases between the two ends. In germline, CDR1 is SNHLY, CDR2 FYNNEI.

The chain carries TRBV6-5 and TRBJ1-4; D unresolved. This CDR3 has 16 residues. Trimming removed 4 bases from V and 4 bases from J, with 16 bases in between. CDR1 and CDR2 from the germline V gene are MNHEY and SVGAGI. CDR3 residues: CASSLVGRTSNEKLFF. CDR3 bases: TGTGCCAGCAGTTTGGTAGGACGTACCAGTAATGAAAAACTGTTTTTT.

This clone has only a few counts. The rearrangement links TRBV6-2 or TRBV6-3 to TRBJ2-3; TRBD1 or TRBD2 may be the D gene (5 bases each). The CDR3 is 13 residues long. Trimming shortened V by 6 bases and J by 0 bases, and 7 bases separated the two germline ends. The germline gives CDR1 MNHEY, CDR2 SVGEGT. CDR3 in DNA: TGTGCCAGCAGCCGGGACAGCACAGATACGCAGTATTTT. Encoded protein: CASSRDSTDTQYF.

The CDR3 sequence is CASSDGGGPDTGELFF. The CDR3 nucleotides read TGTGCCAGCAGTGACGGCGGGGGGCCTGACACCGGGGAGCTGTTTTTT. The genes are TRBV6-4 and TRBJ2-2; 8 bases align to TRBD2. Germline CDR1 is MRHNA and CDR2 is SNTAGT. The V segment lost 2 bases and the J segment 3 bases; nucleotides outside the gene matches: 5. The CDR3 covers 16 residues.

This clone occurred once. The rearrangement links TRBV19 to TRBJ2-5; D uncertain. Germline V gene data show CDR1 as LNHDA and CDR2 as SQIVND (reference sequence). The V and J ends lost 4 bases and 2 bases respectively, with 8 bases between them. This CDR3 has 13 residues. CDR3 sequence: CASSKADQETQYF. DNA for the CDR3: TGTGCCAGTAGTAAGGCAGATCAAGAGACCCAGTACTTC.

The chain employs TRBV13 and TRBJ2-7; 8 bases fit TRBD1. CDR3 length: 16 residues. CDR1 is PRHDT and CDR2 is FYEKMQ in the germline V gene (reference sequence). V shed 2 bases, J shed 5 bases, and the junction held 11 bases outside the gene matches. CDR3 loop: CASSLSPTGVSHEQYF. CDR3 coding DNA: TGTGCCAGCAGCTTATCTCCGACAGGGGTAAGCCACGAGCAGTACTTC.

The CDR3 region is CASSSGSGTLHF. DNA for the CDR3: TGTGCCAGCAGTTCCGGGAGCGGCACCCTCCACTTT. The rearrangement links TRBV12-3 or TRBV12-4 to TRBJ1-6; no reliable D call. V was cut by 4 bases and J by 14 bases, with 12 bases left in between. The CDR3 sequence is 12 residues long.

This clone has only one observation. The chain uses TRBV6-6 and TRBJ2-7, with 10 bases identical to TRBD1. Trimming removed 4 bases from V and 5 bases from J; junction bases left unmatched: 5. The germline V gene encodes CDR1 MNHNY and CDR2 SVGAGI (reference sequence). The CDR3 totals 14 residues. CDR3 sequence reads: CASSSGQGIDEQYF. The CDR3 DNA sequence: TGTGCCAGCAGTTCGGGACAGGGGATCGACGAGCAGTACTTC.

J is TRBJ1-4 and V is TRBV19; D gene ambiguous. This CDR3 is 14 amino acids long. The germline gives CDR1 LNHDA, CDR2 SQIVND (reference sequence). Trimming took off 5 bases at V and 4 bases at J, with 11 bases between the two ends. The DNA for the CDR3 is TGTGCCAGTAGTCTAACAGAGTATAATGAAAAACTGTTTTTT. Protein: CASSLTEYNEKLFF.

V usage is TRBV30 and J usage is TRBJ1-5; 7 positions agree with TRBD1. With 0 bases clipped from V and 4 bases from J, the junction kept 3 bases outside the gene matches. This CDR3 is built from 14 residues. Germline V CDR1 and CDR2: GTSNPN, SVGIG (reference sequence). CDR3 sequence reads: CAWSVVRGNQPQHF. The CDR3 nucleotides read TGTGCCTGGAGTGTCGTCAGGGGGAATCAGCCCCAGCATTTT.

The rearrangement links TRBV27 to TRBJ1-5, with 7 bases lining up with TRBD1. The V and J ends lost 6 bases and 0 bases, in that order; junction bases with no gene match: 8. Germline V gene lookup returns CDR1 MNHEY and CDR2 SMNVEV (reference sequence). CDR3 size: 16 residues. The CDR3: CASSLTGSYSNQPQHF. The CDR3 region has the DNA TGTGCCAGCAGCCTGACAGGGAGCTATAGCAATCAGCCCCAGCATTTT.

The chain is built from TRBV6-5 and TRBJ2-3, with 8 bases aligning to TRBD2. The V segment lost 6 bases and the J segment 2 bases; nucleotides outside the gene matches: 7. The CDR3 runs to 15 residues. Germline V lookup: CDR1 MNHEY, CDR2 SVGAGI. The CDR3 DNA reads as TGTGCCAGCAGGGCACTAGCGGACCCCACAGATACGCAGTATTTT. It encodes CASRALADPTDTQYF.

CDR3 nucleotides: TGCGCCAGCAGGCTCAGGGGTTCTGGAAACACCATATATTTT. It encodes CASRLRGSGNTIYF. This sequence joins TRBV5-1 and TRBJ1-3, with D possibly being TRBD1 (6 bases). The CDR3 spans 14 residues. V was clipped by 5 bases and J by 1 base, with 10 bases between them. CDR1 SGHRS and CDR2 YFSETQ come from the germline V gene.